This T cell receptor (beta chain) was sequenced during a study of blood T cell repertoires in COVID-19. Study as a whole: From the United States, Italy and Spain came samples of acute and convalescent COVID-19. In each case, the material was cDNA or gDNA derived from T cells, B-cell-depleted T cells, or PBMCs.

V lost 2 bases to trimming and J lost 5 bases; unmatched junction nucleotides: 6. CDR1 is SGHVS, CDR2 FQNEAQ, per germline. CDR3 length: 14 residues. The Seattle site enrolled patients during active infection and followed them longitudinally. Authors' data handling: Amplification with reference gene primers provided the estimates of nucleated cell counts. Clones were sequenced by immunoSEQ multiplex PCR, and TCRdb holds only the in-frame ones, with some missing. V and J calls and clone size follow that table, whereas D and trimming were derived from the DNA. The table shows more than 95,000 clones, with around 74% occurring only once.

The gene calls are TRBV7-8 and TRBJ2-7; TRBD1 agrees at 7 bases. The TCR originated in an elderly man with COVID-19, enrolled during active disease. The sample taken for sequencing was peripheral blood. In DNA, the CDR3 is TGTGCCAGCAGCTTAACAGGGGACAGCCACGAGCAGTACTTC. Translated: CASSLTGDSHEQYF.